This T cell receptor (beta chain) came from a study of blood T cell repertoires in COVID-19. Study context: PBMCs, B-cell-depleted T cells, or T cells provided the cDNA or gDNA that made up the material.

The authors' processing: Nucleated cell counts were estimated from reference gene primer amplification. Here immunoSEQ multiplex PCR was the method, and the copy in TCRdb shows in-frame clones only, minus some. That table supplies the V and J calls and clone size; D and trimming were determined from the DNA. The table includes 130,000 to 150,000 clones, 70% to 90% detected once. The CDR3 contains 15 residues. Deletions cut 0 bases from V and 2 bases from J, with 11 bases between. Germline loops: CDR1 SGHNT, CDR2 YYREEE (reference sequence). Source material: peripheral blood. The TCR comes from a woman aged 60-75 years with COVID-19, enrolled during active disease. V gene TRBV5-4 combines with J gene TRBJ1-2; D remains unclear. Written as DNA, the CDR3 is TGTGCCAGCAGCTTGGGGGGAGGAATGAACTATGGCTACACCTTC. Encoded protein: CASSLGGGMNYGYTF.